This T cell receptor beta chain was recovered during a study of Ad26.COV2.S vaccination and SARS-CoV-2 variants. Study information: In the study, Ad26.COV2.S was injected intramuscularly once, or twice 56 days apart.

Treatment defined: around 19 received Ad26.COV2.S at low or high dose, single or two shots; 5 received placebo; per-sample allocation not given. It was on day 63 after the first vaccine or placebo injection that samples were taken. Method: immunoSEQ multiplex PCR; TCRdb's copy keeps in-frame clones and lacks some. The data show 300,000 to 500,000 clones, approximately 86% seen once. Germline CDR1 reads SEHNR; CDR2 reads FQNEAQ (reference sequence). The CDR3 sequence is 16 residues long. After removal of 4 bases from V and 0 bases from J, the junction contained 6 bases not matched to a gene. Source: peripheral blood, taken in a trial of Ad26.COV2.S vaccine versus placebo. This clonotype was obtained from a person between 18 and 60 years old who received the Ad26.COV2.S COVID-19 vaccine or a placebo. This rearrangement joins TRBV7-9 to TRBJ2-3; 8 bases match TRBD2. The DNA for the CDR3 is TGTGCCAGCAGCTACGGACTAGCAACTAGCACAGATACGCAGTATTTT. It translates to CASSYGLATSTDTQYF.